This T cell receptor beta chain was sequenced during a study of beta chain features in type 1 diabetes. Reverse transcription of all isolated RNA meant that expressed TCRB transcripts were sequenced. Sequencing used immunoSEQ multiplex PCR; TCRdb keeps in-frame clones, though not all of them. The sample lists 120,000 to 150,000 clones; 40% to 55% were seen once. Germline CDR1 SGHRS, CDR2 YFSETQ. This CDR3 is built from 18 residues. Unmatched junction bases numbered 11, after V lost 4 bases and J lost 2 bases. The rearrangement links TRBV5-1 to TRBJ2-3; 12 positions agree with TRBD2. Sequenced input: Tregs from blood. The clonotype originates from a man younger than 35 in good health. This CDR3 reads CASSPGRLAGEITDTQYF. CDR3 nucleotide sequence: TGCGCCAGCAGCCCAGGTAGACTAGCGGGGGAGATCACAGATACGCAGTATTTT.